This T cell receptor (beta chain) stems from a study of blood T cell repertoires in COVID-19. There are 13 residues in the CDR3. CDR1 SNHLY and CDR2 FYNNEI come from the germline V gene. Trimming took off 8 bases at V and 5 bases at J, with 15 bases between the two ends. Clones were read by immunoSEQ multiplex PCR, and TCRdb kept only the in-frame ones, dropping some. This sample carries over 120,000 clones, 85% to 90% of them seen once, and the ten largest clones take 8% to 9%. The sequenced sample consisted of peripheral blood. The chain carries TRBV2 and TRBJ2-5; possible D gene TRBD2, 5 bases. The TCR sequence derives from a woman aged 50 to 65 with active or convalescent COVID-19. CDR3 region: CASGGSVGETQYF. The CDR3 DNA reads TGTGCCAGCGGAGGTTCGGTCGGCGAGACCCAGTACTTC.